These 2 T cell receptor beta chains were all obtained from the same sample, sequenced in a study of T cell responses to AZD1222 COVID-19 vaccine. This table comes from immunoSEQ multiplex PCR, and its TCRdb copy is limited to in-frame clones, with some not included. The sample has about 100,000 clones, roughly 80% seen once. Here the sequenced sample was peripheral blood, taken on day 0 of AZD1222 vaccination. These receptors originate from an adult in good health.

V gene TRBV7-9 combines with J gene TRBJ2-7, with TRBD1 matching 8 bases. Per the germline V gene, CDR1 is SEHNR and CDR2 is FQNEAQ (reference sequence). The CDR3 sequence is 16 residues long. V shed 2 bases and J 13 bases; nucleotides not matched to a gene: 19. The DNA of the CDR3 is TGTGCCAGCAGCTTACGAGAGTCAGGAGGACAGGGCCGATCCTACTTC. Encoded protein: CASSLRESGGQGRSYF. Complete variable domain (other parts from reference TRBV7-9 and TRBJ2-7): DTGVSQNPRHKITKRGQNVTFRCDPISEHNRLYWYRQTLGQGPEFLTYFQNEAQLEKSRLLSDRFSAERPKGSFSTLEIQRTEQGDSAMYLCASSLRESGGQGRSYFGPGTRLTVT.

This clone was seen a single time. This chain connects TRBV28 to TRBJ2-7, with 7 bases identical to TRBD1. Looked up from germline, CDR1 is MDHEN and CDR2 is SYDVKM. V lost 10 bases and J lost 3; bases outside the gene matches: 12. The CDR3 runs 14 residues. Here the CDR3 DNA reads TGTGCCACACAAGGACCGGGACAGAACTACGAGCAGTACTTC. Protein sequence: CATQGPGQNYEQYF.